A single sample is the source of the 17 T cell receptor beta chains below, sequenced in a study of blood T cell repertoires in COVID-19. Generated by immunoSEQ multiplex PCR, the TCRdb table keeps only in-frame clones and is missing some. In the table there are some 450,000 clones, 88% of which are singletons. Sequenced input: peripheral blood. The receptors come from a woman in her 50s with COVID-19, enrolled during active disease.

The chain joins TRBV7-2 to TRBJ2-3; 7 bases map to TRBD1. Per germline, CDR1 SGHTA and CDR2 FQGNSA. The V segment lost 1 base and the J segment 2 bases; nucleotides outside the gene matches: 6. The CDR3 is made up of 16 amino acids. The CDR3 DNA reads as TGTGCCAGCAGCTTAGAAGGGGGCTACCCCACAGATACGCAGTATTTT. Translated, it gives CASSLEGGYPTDTQYF.

The gene calls are TRBV19 and TRBJ2-3; 8 bases match TRBD1. Germline loops: CDR1 LNHDA, CDR2 SQIVND (reference sequence). The V and J ends lost 6 bases and 5 bases, in that order; junction bases with no gene match: 4. CDR3 length equals 13 residues. The CDR3: CASSSDRGDTQYF. CDR3 sequence (DNA): TGTGCCAGTAGCTCCGACAGGGGAGATACGCAGTATTTT.

Here the CDR3 DNA reads TGTGCCAGCAGCCAAGATAGCGGGGGTTACACAGATACGCAGTATTTT. Translating it yields CASSQDSGGYTDTQYF. The chain combines TRBV3-1 (or the pseudogene TRBV3-2) with TRBJ2-3, with 9 bases fitting TRBD2. The CDR3 runs 16 residues. V lost 0 bases and J lost 2; bases outside the gene matches: 3. Germline V gives CDR1 LGHDT, CDR2 YNNKEL (reference sequence).

CDR3 region: CASADRGLNSPLHF. Written as DNA, the CDR3 is TGTGCCAGCGCCGACAGGGGTTTAAATTCACCCCTCCACTTT. The chain is built from TRBV10-3 and TRBJ1-6, with 8 bases aligning to TRBD1. CDR1 and CDR2 from the germline V gene are ENHRY and SYGVKD. The CDR3 sequence is 14 residues long. V lost 10 bases and J lost 7; bases outside the gene matches: 9.

V is TRBV30 and J is TRBJ2-1; 8 nucleotides match TRBD2. Trimming cost V 5 bases and J 2 bases; bases outside gene matches: 8. The length of the CDR3 is 15 residues. The germline V gene has CDR1 GTSNPN and CDR2 SVGIG (reference sequence). This CDR3 is CAWETTSGPYNEQFF. The CDR3 coding sequence is TGTGCCTGGGAAACAACTAGCGGACCCTACAATGAGCAGTTCTTC.

This chain uses TRBV30 with TRBJ1-6; 9 bases match TRBD1. The CDR3 contains 15 residues. Per germline, CDR1 GTSNPN and CDR2 SVGIG (reference sequence). Trimming cost V 2 bases and J 10 bases; bases outside gene matches: 9. CDR3 nucleotide sequence: TGTGCCTGGAGTATATACAGGGGGCTCGAGTCACCCCTCCACTTT. Residues: CAWSIYRGLESPLHF.

The chain uses TRBV29-1 and TRBJ1-4; unclear D gene. V shed 4 bases and J shed 0 bases, with 9 bases lying between them. The length of the CDR3 is 14 residues. CDR1 is SQVTM and CDR2 is ANQGSEA in the germline V gene. CDR3 bases: TGCAGCGTTGGAGGCTTTGCAACTAATGAAAAACTGTTTTTT. This encodes CSVGGFATNEKLFF.

The V gene is TRBV4-2, the J gene TRBJ2-7, with D possibly matching TRBD1 (7 bases). In germline, CDR1 is LGHNA, CDR2 YNFKEQ. This CDR3 contains 15 residues. V was cut by 1 base and J by 0 bases, with 10 bases left in between. This CDR3 is CASSQGGDSSYEQYF. CDR3 DNA: TGTGCCAGCAGCCAAGGGGGGGACAGCTCCTACGAGCAGTACTTC.

This sequence joins TRBV4-1 and TRBJ2-3; D may be TRBD2 (7 bases). Germline CDR1 is MGHRA and CDR2 is YSYEKL. V was shortened by 2 bases and J by 8 bases, with 20 bases between the two germline ends. This CDR3 region has 16 residues. The CDR3 protein is CASSQPAGATGGTQYF. CDR3 in DNA: TGCGCCAGCAGCCAACCGGCGGGGGCTACTGGGGGTACGCAGTATTTT.

The rearrangement uses TRBV7-3 and TRBJ2-3; D remains unclear. V lost 5 bases and J 6 bases, leaving 18 bases between the germline ends. Germline lookup yields CDR1 SGHTA and CDR2 FQGTGA. The CDR3 is made up of 15 amino acids. The CDR3 DNA reads as TGTGCCAGCAGCCTAAACGGCCTAGTCATGGATACGCAGTATTTT. Translation: CASSLNGLVMDTQYF.

The chain uses TRBV4-2 and TRBJ1-4; D remains ambiguous. The CDR3 runs to 14 residues. Trimming left V 0 bases short and J 8 bases short, with 10 bases between. Germline V gives CDR1 LGHNA, CDR2 YNFKEQ. CDR3 amino acids: CASSQEGRGEKLFF. DNA of the CDR3: TGTGCCAGCAGCCAAGAGGGGAGAGGCGAAAAACTGTTTTTT.

The rearrangement joins TRBV10-1 to TRBJ2-5, with 7 bases fitting TRBD1. V dropped 4 bases and J dropped 3; count of bases not matched to a gene: 5. CDR1 is WNHNN and CDR2 is SYGVQD in the germline V gene (reference sequence). The CDR3 sequence is 14 residues long. The CDR3 sequence: CASSARDREETQYF. The CDR3 DNA sequence: TGCGCCAGCAGTGCTCGGGACAGAGAAGAGACCCAGTACTTC.

The chain uses TRBV19 and TRBJ2-3; 7 bases are a match to TRBD2. CDR1 LNHDA and CDR2 SQIVND come from the germline V gene (reference sequence). This CDR3 is 14 amino acids long. Unmatched junction bases numbered 1, after V lost 2 bases and J lost 2 bases. The CDR3 protein is CASSITSATDTQYF. Here the CDR3 DNA reads TGTGCCAGTAGTATAACTAGCGCCACAGATACGCAGTATTTT.

The rearrangement links TRBV19 to TRBJ1-5, with 8 bases matching TRBD1. Germline-derived CDR1 and CDR2 are LNHDA and SQIVND (reference sequence). This CDR3 region has 13 residues. V dropped 8 bases and J dropped 5; count of bases not matched to a gene: 5. The CDR3 reads CASAGQGHQPQHF. As DNA, the CDR3 is TGTGCCAGTGCCGGACAGGGACATCAGCCCCAGCATTTT. Drawing the rest from reference TRBV19 and TRBJ1-5, the complete variable domain is DGGITQSPKYLFRKEGQNVTLSCEQNLNHDAMYWYRQDPGQGLRLIYYSQIVNDFQKGDIAEGYSVSREKKESFPLTVTSAQKNPTAFYLCASAGQGHQPQHFGDGTRLSIL.

This sequence joins TRBV7-2 and TRBJ2-7; tentative D call: TRBD1 (5 bases). Per germline, CDR1 SGHTA and CDR2 FQGNSA. Trimming stripped 0 bases from V and 4 bases from J, with 16 bases between. The CDR3 runs 16 residues. CDR3 in DNA: TGTGCCAGCAGCTTAGCGCTAACAGGCCTTGGGTACGAGCAGTACTTC. This gives the protein CASSLALTGLGYEQYF.

This clone was seen a handful of times. The rearrangement joins TRBV19 to TRBJ1-5; TRBD1 is a possible D gene (5 bases). The length of the CDR3 is 13 residues. The germline V gene has CDR1 LNHDA and CDR2 SQIVND (reference sequence). Deletions cut 6 bases from V and 5 bases from J, with 11 bases between. CDR3: CASRQGRHQPQHF. The CDR3 region has the DNA TGTGCCAGTAGGCAGGGTCGTCATCAGCCCCAGCATTTT.

CDR3 sequence: CAWSRSRGYNYGYTF. The CDR3 DNA is TGTGCCTGGAGTCGGAGCAGGGGTTATAACTATGGCTACACCTTC. The gene calls are TRBV30 and TRBJ1-2; D perhaps matches TRBD1 (6 bases). With 2 bases removed from V and 1 base from J, the gap between germline ends came to 14 bases. This CDR3 region has 15 residues. Germline-derived CDR1 and CDR2 are GTSNPN and SVGIG (reference sequence).